This entry concerns a single TCR beta chain. This CDR3 comprises 16 residues. Germline assignment: CDR1 LGHNA and CDR2 YNFKEQ. The V gene end was trimmed by 4 bases and the J gene end by 9 bases; junction bases not matched to a gene: 10. This entry comes from a study of blood T cell repertoires in COVID-19. In the study overall: The origin of the acute and convalescent COVID-19 samples was the United States, Italy and Spain. PBMCs, B-cell-depleted T cells, or T cells were the source of the cDNA or gDNA that made up the material.

Study processing details: Using reference gene primer amplification, nucleated cell counts were estimated. Assay used: immunoSEQ multiplex PCR; TCRdb lists only in-frame clones, some missing. The DNA gave D and trimming, while V, J and clone size come from that table. This table holds about 77,000 clones, about 72% found once. The sample was peripheral blood. This TCR derives from a man between 65 and 80 years old with active or convalescent COVID-19. The V and J genes are TRBV4-2 and TRBJ2-1; 12 bases map to TRBD2. In nucleotides, the CDR3 is TGTGCCAGCAGCCCCTCACTAGCGGGGGGCCGCGGTGAGCAGTTCTTC. This encodes CASSPSLAGGRGEQFF.